Listed below are T cell receptor beta chains from one sample, sequenced in a study of T cell responses to AZD1222 COVID-19 vaccine. Profiling relied on immunoSEQ multiplex PCR, and the TCRdb table lists in-frame clones only, not all of them. The sample lists 200,000 or so clones; almost 90% were seen once. Sequenced material: peripheral blood, taken on day 0 of AZD1222 vaccination. These TCRs come from an adult in good health. The CDR3 runs from the conserved cysteine through the conserved F or W. A D gene is named only where the DNA matches it firmly. Not every row has a clone size; where given, it reads once, few, many or a size class.

>TRBJ1-3|TRBV7-2|-|-
CASRPPSISGNTIYF
TGTGCCAGCAGACCTCCCTCCATCTCTGGAAACACCATATATTTT
>TRBJ2-3|TRBV5-1|-|-
CASSQSGTDTQYF
TGCGCCAGCAGCCAAAGCGGGACAGATACGCAGTATTTT
>TRBJ1-2|TRBV28|-|-
CASSLSGSYGYTF
TGTGCCAGCAGTTTATCTGGATCCTATGGCTACACCTTC
>TRBJ2-7|TRBV5-1|-|TRBD1
CASSLDYRGLDEQYF
TGCGCCAGCAGCTTGGACTACAGGGGGCTTGACGAGCAGTACTTC
>TRBJ1-2|TRBV3-1/TRBV3-2|-|TRBD1
CASSHNWQGALEGYTF
TGTGCCAGCAGCCACAACTGGCAGGGGGCGCTTGAAGGCTACACCTTC
>TRBJ2-1|TRBV29-1|-|-
CSAADNNEQFF
TGCAGCGCTGCGGATAACAATGAGCAGTTCTTC
>TRBJ1-2|TRBV3-1/TRBV3-2|-|-
CASSRRGFGENFYGYTF
TGTGCCAGCAGCCGGAGGGGTTTCGGTGAAAACTTCTATGGCTACACCTTC
>TRBJ2-7|TRBV27|-|-
CASGEEYEQYF
TGTGCCAGTGGGGAAGAATACGAGCAGTACTTC
>TRBJ2-7|TRBV28|-|-
CASSSFRAPREQYF
TGTGCCAGCAGTTCGTTCAGGGCCCCTAGGGAGCAGTACTTC
>TRBJ1-1|TRBV14|-|-
CASSRLGFEAFF
TGTGCCAGCAGCCGCCTAGGCTTTGAAGCTTTCTTT
>TRBJ1-6|TRBV10-1|-|-
CASSGGSDSPLHF
TGCGCCAGCAGTGGAGGGTCGGATTCACCCCTCCACTTT
>TRBJ2-7|TRBV7-9|-|-
CASSLRGGEGYEQYF
TGTGCCAGCAGCTTACGGGGTGGGGAAGGCTACGAGCAGTACTTC
>TRBJ2-2|TRBV5-1|-|TRBD2
CASSFLGLDTGELFF
TGCGCCAGCAGCTTCCTGGGACTAGATACCGGGGAGCTGTTTTTT
>TRBJ1-2|TRBV19|once|TRBD1
CASTHLGGTANYGYTF
TGTGCCAGTACCCATCTCGGTGGGACAGCAAACTATGGCTACACCTTC
>TRBJ2-1|TRBV7-9|-|TRBD1
CASSLAPGGGYNEQFF
TGTGCCAGCAGCTTAGCGCCAGGGGGCGGATACAATGAGCAGTTCTTC
>TRBJ2-7|TRBV9|few|-
CASSQQGMAYEQYF
TGTGCCAGCAGCCAACAGGGTATGGCCTACGAGCAGTACTTC
>TRBJ1-3|TRBV27|-|-
CASSKLPVGTGNTIYF
TGTGCCAGCAGTAAACTGCCGGTCGGCACTGGAAACACCATATATTTT
>TRBJ1-2|TRBV5-6|once|-
CASSPDGREFYGYTF
TGTGCCAGCAGCCCCGATGGACGGGAATTCTATGGCTACACCTTC
>TRBJ1-1|TRBV16|-|-
CASSSQQGRNTEAFF
TGTGCCAGCAGCTCCCAACAGGGAAGGAACACTGAAGCTTTCTTT
>TRBJ1-1|TRBV5-1|once|-
CASSLAGTQAFF
TGCGCCAGCAGCTTAGCCGGGACGCAAGCTTTCTTT
>TRBJ2-7|TRBV7-9|-|TRBD1
CASSPGTGGYEQYF
TGTGCCAGCAGCCCCGGGACAGGGGGCTACGAGCAGTACTTC
>TRBJ2-7|TRBV6-8|-|TRBD1
CASSLTQGAGEQYF
TGTGCCAGCAGTTTAACACAGGGGGCGGGCGAGCAGTACTTC
>TRBJ1-1|TRBV11-2|-|TRBD1
CASSLTGTGEGEAFF
TGTGCCAGCAGCTTAACCGGGACAGGGGAGGGTGAAGCTTTCTTT
>TRBJ2-5|TRBV5-6|-|TRBD2
CASSLVGLAGGFQETQYF
TGTGCCAGCAGCTTGGTGGGACTAGCGGGGGGTTTCCAAGAGACCCAGTACTTC
>TRBJ2-5|TRBV3-1/TRBV3-2|-|TRBD1
CASSPRQGRETQYF
TGTGCCAGCAGCCCCCGACAGGGTCGGGAGACCCAGTACTTC
>TRBJ1-4|TRBV3-1/TRBV3-2|-|-
CASSLRGGHNEKLFF
TGTGCCAGCAGCCTTCGCGGCGGCCATAATGAAAAACTGTTTTTT
>TRBJ1-4|TRBV9|-|-
CASSVETGWNEKLFF
TGTGCCAGCAGCGTAGAAACAGGGTGGAATGAAAAACTGTTTTTT
>TRBJ2-7|TRBV29-1|-|TRBD1
CSVGQGDSQYF
TGCAGCGTGGGACAGGGGGATTCGCAGTACTTC
>TRBJ1-2|TRBV6-5|-|-
CASSYSRGGNYGYTF
TGTGCCAGCAGTTACTCGAGGGGTGGAAACTATGGCTACACCTTC
>TRBJ2-7|TRBV30|-|-
CAWKGGGRCYF
TGTGCCTGGAAGGGTGGGGGTCGGTGTTACTTC